Given below is one TCR beta chain in context. The data are from a study of blood T cell repertoires in COVID-19. Germline CDR1 reads SGHNT; CDR2 reads YYREEE (reference sequence). Trimming pared 4 bases from V and 2 bases from J, leaving 19 bases between. The length of the CDR3 is 16 residues. Produced via immunoSEQ multiplex PCR; TCRdb's table is partial and in-frame only. The top ten hold more than 13% of the sample, which has 70,000 or so clones, approximately 80% seen once. The chain employs TRBV5-4 and TRBJ2-7, with D perhaps matching TRBD1 (7 bases). Sequenced sample: peripheral blood. The TCR was taken from a man in his fifties or sixties with COVID-19, enrolled during active disease. The CDR3 protein is CASSRGGGTAPYEQYF. The CDR3, as DNA: TGTGCCAGCAGCCGGGGAGGCGGGACAGCACCCTACGAGCAGTACTTC.